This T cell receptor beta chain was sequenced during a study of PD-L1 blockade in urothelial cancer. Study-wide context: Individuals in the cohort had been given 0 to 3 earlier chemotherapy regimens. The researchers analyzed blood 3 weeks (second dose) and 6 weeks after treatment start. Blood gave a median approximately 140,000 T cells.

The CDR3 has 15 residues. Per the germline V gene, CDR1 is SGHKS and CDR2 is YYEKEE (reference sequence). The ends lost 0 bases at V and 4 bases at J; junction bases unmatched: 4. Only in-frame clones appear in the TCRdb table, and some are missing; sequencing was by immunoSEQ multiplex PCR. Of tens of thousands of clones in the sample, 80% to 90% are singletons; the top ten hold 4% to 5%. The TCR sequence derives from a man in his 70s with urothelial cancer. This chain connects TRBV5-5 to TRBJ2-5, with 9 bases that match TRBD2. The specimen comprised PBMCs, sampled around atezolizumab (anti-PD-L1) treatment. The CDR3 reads CASSLEGLAGETQYF. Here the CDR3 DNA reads TGTGCCAGCAGCTTGGAGGGACTAGCTGGAGAGACCCAGTACTTC.